This T cell receptor (beta chain) emerged from a study of metastatic and nonmetastatic thyroid tumors. Study at large: Comparison of repertoires was carried out across blood and tumor or nodule tissue from malignant and benign thyroid patients.

About this clone: What it binds is not known.

No patient received treatment before thyroid surgery. Per the study methods: Building a distant-metastasis classifier for papillary thyroid cancer drew on CDR3 differences across clinicopathological groups. TCRdb redid the clone calls on the PCR reads using MiXCR. These V and J calls rely on TCRdb rather than the paper's analysis. The repertoire holds about 38,000 clones, around 27% seen once, with 11% in the top ten. The CDR3 runs to 14 residues. Germline-derived CDR1 and CDR2 are SEHNR and FQNEAQ (reference sequence). V was cut by 4 bases and J by 0 bases, with 9 bases left in between. Study findings and constraints: Within blood and tumor, benign nodules reportedly had significantly lower TCR beta diversity than malignant thyroid tumors did.

The source of this sequence is a male donor with papillary thyroid cancer or a benign thyroid nodule (not recorded which). Some clones in this sample may be carry-over from other donors' samples. The chain carries TRBV7-9 and TRBJ1-2; D gene uncertain. The source material was blood. CDR3 DNA sequence: TGTGCCAGCAGCTCCTCGGCAGCTAACTATGGCTACACCTTC. Translating gives CASSSSAANYGYTF.